What follows are 2 T cell receptor beta chains derived from one specimen sequenced in a study of HIV-infected patients and healthy controls. cDNA was made from approximately 500 ng RNA using alpha and beta constant primers. Each of the alpha and beta chains got its own library through chain-specific third strand synthesis with indices. TCRdb reprocessed the 5' RACE reads via MiXCR and lists one record per CDR3 protein. Among 13,000 or so distinct CDR3 sequences listed, roughly a tenth were seen once. Whole blood was used without fractionation, so all unsorted peripheral T cells were included. The sequencing input was blood. All receptors come from an adult in good health.

This clonotype came up many times. A read error may produce the germline difference seen at one junction end. The rearrangement uses TRBV2 and TRBJ2-3, with no clear D. This CDR3 spans 13 amino acids. The germline CDR1 and CDR2 sequences are SNHLY and FYNNEI. The DNA for the CDR3 is TGTGCCAGCGGTGACCGGGCCCAAGATACGCAGTATTTT. Translated, it gives CASGDRAQDTQYF.

J is TRBJ2-7 and V is TRBV5-5; unclear D gene. The CDR3 consists of 13 residues. The V end lost 1 base, the J end lost 2 bases, and 7 bases lay between the germline ends. In germline, CDR1 is SGHKS, CDR2 YYEKEE (reference sequence). The CDR3: CASSLLGAYEQYF. The DNA for the CDR3 is TGTGCCAGCAGCTTGCTAGGAGCCTACGAGCAGTACTTC.